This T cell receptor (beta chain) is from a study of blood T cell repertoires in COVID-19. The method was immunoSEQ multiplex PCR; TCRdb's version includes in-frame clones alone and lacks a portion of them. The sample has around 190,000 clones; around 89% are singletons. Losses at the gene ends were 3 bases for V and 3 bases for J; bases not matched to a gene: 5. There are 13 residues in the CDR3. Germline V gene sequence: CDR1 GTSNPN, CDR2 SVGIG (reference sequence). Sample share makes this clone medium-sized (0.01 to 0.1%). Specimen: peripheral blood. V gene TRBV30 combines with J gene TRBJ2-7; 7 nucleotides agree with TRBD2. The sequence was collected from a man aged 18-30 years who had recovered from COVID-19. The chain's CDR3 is CAWRGGLGYEQYF. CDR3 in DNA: TGTGCCTGGAGGGGAGGGCTGGGCTACGAGCAGTACTTC.